Sequencing of this TCR beta chain was carried out in a study of shared clonotypes between healthy human individuals. Method: immunoSEQ multiplex PCR; TCRdb's copy keeps in-frame clones and lacks some. Among 400,000 to 500,000 clones listed, around 78% were seen once. The sample was PBMCs. This receptor was obtained from a woman aged 40 to 50 in good health. Some clones in this sample may be carry-over from other donors' samples.

The chain's CDR3 is CASKAGTSDIDTQYF. CDR3 nucleotide sequence: TGTGCCAGCAAGGCCGGGACTAGCGACATAGATACGCAGTATTTT. The J gene is TRBJ2-3, the V gene TRBV6-4; 10 bases are shared with TRBD2. Germline CDR1 and CDR2: MRHNA and SNTAGT. The CDR3 runs to 15 residues. V lost 7 bases and J lost 5; bases outside the gene matches: 9.